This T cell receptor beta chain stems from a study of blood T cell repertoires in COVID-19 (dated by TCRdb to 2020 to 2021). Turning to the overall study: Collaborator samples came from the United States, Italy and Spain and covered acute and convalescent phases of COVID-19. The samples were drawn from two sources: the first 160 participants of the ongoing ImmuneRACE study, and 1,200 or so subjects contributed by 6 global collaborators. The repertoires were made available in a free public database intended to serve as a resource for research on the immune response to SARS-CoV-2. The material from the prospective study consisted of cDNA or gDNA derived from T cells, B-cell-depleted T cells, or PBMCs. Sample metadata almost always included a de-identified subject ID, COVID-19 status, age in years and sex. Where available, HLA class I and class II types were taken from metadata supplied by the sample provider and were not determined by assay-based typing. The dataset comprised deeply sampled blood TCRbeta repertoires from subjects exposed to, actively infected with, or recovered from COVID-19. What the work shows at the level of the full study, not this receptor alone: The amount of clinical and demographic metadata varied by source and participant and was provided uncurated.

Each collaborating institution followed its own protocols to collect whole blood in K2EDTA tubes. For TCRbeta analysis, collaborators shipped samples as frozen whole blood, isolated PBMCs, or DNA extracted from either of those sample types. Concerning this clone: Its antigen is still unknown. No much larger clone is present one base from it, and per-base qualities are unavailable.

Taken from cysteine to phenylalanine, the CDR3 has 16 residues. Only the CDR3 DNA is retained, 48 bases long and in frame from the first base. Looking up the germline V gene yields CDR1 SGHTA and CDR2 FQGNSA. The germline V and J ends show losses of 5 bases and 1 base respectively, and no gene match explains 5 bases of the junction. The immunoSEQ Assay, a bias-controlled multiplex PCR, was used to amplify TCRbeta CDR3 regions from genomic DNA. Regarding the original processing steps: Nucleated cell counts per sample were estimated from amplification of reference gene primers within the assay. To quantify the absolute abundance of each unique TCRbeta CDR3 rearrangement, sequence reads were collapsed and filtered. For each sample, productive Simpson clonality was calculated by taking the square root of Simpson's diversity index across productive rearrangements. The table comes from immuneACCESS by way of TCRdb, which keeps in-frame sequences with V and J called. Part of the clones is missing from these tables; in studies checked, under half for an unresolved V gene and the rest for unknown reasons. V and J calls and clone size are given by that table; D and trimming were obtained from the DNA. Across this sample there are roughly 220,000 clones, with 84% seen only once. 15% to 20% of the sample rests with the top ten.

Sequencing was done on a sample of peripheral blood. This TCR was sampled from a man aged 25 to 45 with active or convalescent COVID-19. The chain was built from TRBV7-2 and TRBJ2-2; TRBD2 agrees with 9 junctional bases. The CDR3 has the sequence CASSTRTSENTGELFF. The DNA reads TGTGCCAGCAGCACCCGGACTAGCGAGAACACCGGGGAGCTGTTTTTT.